The 13 T cell receptor beta chains given below trace back to one sample, sequenced in a study of tissue T cells after allogeneic stem cell transplantation (dated by TCRdb to about 2022). The time point label corresponds to: human tissue collected at research (rapid) autopsy. The protocol used for the library was the immunoSEQ multiplex PCR assay. This is the immuneACCESS table as TCRdb keeps it, with only in-frame sequences that have V and J called. A part of the clones is gone; compared with another copy, unresolved V genes explain less than half, and the rest is unexplained. This sample lists about 4,700 clones; approximately 70% were detected once. The biggest ten clones account for about 25% of the sample. The sequencing used duodenal tissue, collected at autopsy. The receptors derive from a female patient aged 18 to 55 with steroid-refractory graft-versus-host disease after an allogeneic stem cell transplant. After a transplant, some T cells may be the graft donor's own cells.

The chain uses TRBV13 and TRBJ2-7, with 9 bases that match TRBD2. Trimming took 4 bases from V and 0 from J; bases not matched to a gene: 4. CDR1 is PRHDT and CDR2 is FYEKMQ in the germline V gene (reference sequence). This CDR3 spans 15 amino acids. CDR3 sequence reads: CASSSFSGSSYEQYF. CDR3 nucleotides: TGTGCCAGCAGCTCCTTTAGCGGGAGCTCCTACGAGCAGTACTTC. The entire variable domain, with the rest obtained from reference TRBV13 and TRBJ2-7, is as follows: AAGVIQSPRHLIKEKRETATLKCYPIPRHDTVYWYQQGPGQDPQFLISFYEKMQSDKGSIPDRFSAQQFSDYHSELNMSSLELGDSALYFCASSSFSGSSYEQYFGPGTRLTVT.

V usage is TRBV2 and J usage is TRBJ2-3; D unclear. V was cut by 4 bases and J by 0 bases, with 8 bases left in between. CDR1 is SNHLY and CDR2 is FYNNEI in the germline V gene. The CDR3 sequence is 14 residues long. In nucleotides, the CDR3 is TGTGCCAGCAGTGGGTTATCTAGCACAGATACGCAGTATTTT. The encoded protein is CASSGLSSTDTQYF. The full variable domain, in which reference TRBV2 and TRBJ2-3 provide the parts outside the CDR3, is EPEVTQTPSHQVTQMGQEVILRCVPISNHLYFYWYRQILGQKVEFLVSFYNNEISEKSEIFDDQFSVERPDGSNFTLKIRSTKLEDSAMYFCASSGLSSTDTQYFGPGTRLTVL.

The genes are TRBV13 and TRBJ2-7, with D unclear. CDR3 size: 12 residues. The germline gives CDR1 PRHDT, CDR2 FYEKMQ (reference sequence). The V end was cut by 3 bases, the J end by 2 bases, with 5 bases between. The CDR3 reads CASSFLPYEQYF. The CDR3 bases are TGTGCCAGCAGCTTCCTCCCCTACGAGCAGTACTTC.

This chain joins TRBV4-1 and TRBJ1-2; D remains ambiguous. The CDR3 loop spans 13 amino acids. V lost 4 bases and J 6 bases, leaving 12 bases between the germline ends. CDR1 is MGHRA and CDR2 is YSYEKL in the germline V gene. The CDR3 sequence: CASSPNLWDGYTF. CDR3 nucleotide sequence: TGCGCCAGCAGCCCGAACCTTTGGGATGGCTACACCTTC.

The chain combines TRBV5-1 with TRBJ2-4; D not resolved. CDR1 SGHRS and CDR2 YFSETQ come from the germline V gene. Trimming took 5 bases from V and 1 from J, leaving 7 bases between them. The CDR3 has 13 amino acids. The CDR3 DNA reads as TGCGCCAGCAGGCATGCGGCCAAAAACATTCAGTACTTC. Its translation: CASRHAAKNIQYF.

The chain couples TRBV29-1 to TRBJ1-2; TRBD1 aligns across 8 bases. V dropped 6 bases and J dropped 8; count of bases not matched to a gene: 8. The CDR3 totals 12 residues. The germline CDR1 and CDR2 sequences are SQVTM and ANQGSEA. The CDR3 region has the DNA TGCAGCGTCACGGGACAGGACGCGGGCTACACCTTC. This translates into CSVTGQDAGYTF.

There are a few counts of this clone. The chain has TRBV2 and TRBJ2-5; 12 positions match TRBD2. Germline-derived CDR1 and CDR2 are SNHLY and FYNNEI. The ends lost 7 bases at V and 1 base at J; junction bases unmatched: 13. This CDR3 has 18 amino acids. The CDR3 region has the DNA TGTGCCAGCATCACCGGCGGGGGACTAGCGGGCGTCCAAGAGACCCAGTACTTC. Translation: CASITGGGLAGVQETQYF.

The chain couples TRBV3-1 (or the pseudogene TRBV3-2) to TRBJ2-5, with 10 bases that match TRBD2. From germline, CDR1 is LGHDT and CDR2 YNNKEL (reference sequence). The V gene end was trimmed by 4 bases and the J gene end by 4 bases; junction bases not matched to a gene: 9. This CDR3 spans 16 amino acids. The CDR3 sequence is CASSPRGAGGPETQYF. CDR3 sequence (DNA): TGTGCCAGCAGCCCCCGCGGAGCGGGGGGGCCAGAGACCCAGTACTTC.

This CDR3 is CASSSSRGDTEAFF. The CDR3 nucleotides are TGTGCCAGCAGTTCCTCCAGGGGAGACACTGAAGCTTTCTTT. The V call is TRBV27, the J call TRBJ1-1; TRBD1 might be the D (6 bases). The V gene lost 4 bases and the J gene lost 3 bases, with 12 bases spanning the gap. Germline assignment: CDR1 MNHEY and CDR2 SMNVEV (reference sequence). The CDR3 runs 14 residues.

The rearrangement uses TRBV20-1 and TRBJ2-5, with no clear D. Trimming pared 1 base from V and 5 bases from J, leaving 5 bases between. Germline-derived CDR1 and CDR2 are DFQATT and SNEGSKA (reference sequence). The CDR3 covers 11 residues. The CDR3 here is CSARVGETQYF. The CDR3 DNA reads TGCAGTGCTAGAGTCGGGGAGACCCAGTACTTC.

This chain joins TRBV19 and TRBJ1-2; 9 bases map to TRBD1. This CDR3 has 15 residues. Germline V CDR1 and CDR2: LNHDA, SQIVND (reference sequence). The trim removed 5 bases at V and 7 bases at J, leaving 11 bases unmatched. CDR3 in amino acids: CASSGWTGEVVGYTF. In nucleotides, the CDR3 is TGTGCCAGTAGTGGGTGGACAGGGGAAGTTGTTGGCTACACCTTC.

A few counts support this clone. The J gene is TRBJ1-3, the V gene TRBV21-1. TRBV21-1 is assigned pseudogene status. CDR3 length: 14 residues. CDR3 residues: CASSVPGSGNTIYF. The CDR3 DNA follows: TGTGCCAGCAGCGTCCCGGGCTCTGGAAACACCATATATTTT.

V usage is TRBV30 and J usage is TRBJ2-7; 7 positions match TRBD2. The V and J ends lost 0 bases and 2 bases, in that order; junction bases with no gene match: 4. This CDR3 spans 14 amino acids. Germline V CDR1 and CDR2: GTSNPN, SVGIG (reference sequence). The CDR3 loop reads CAWSVIAGAYEQYF. CDR3 bases: TGTGCCTGGAGTGTAATAGCGGGTGCCTACGAGCAGTACTTC.